This TCR beta chain was documented in a study of CD8 T cells in ankylosing spondylitis (dated 2017 in TCRdb). At the level of the whole study: The study profiled T cell receptor beta repertoires in healthy donors and ankylosing spondylitis patients to find disease-linked TCR variants. In total, the full study cohort was made up of about 110 healthy donors and 25 to 30 ankylosing spondylitis patients. Peripheral blood samples were taken, and synovial fluid was additionally collected from ankylosing spondylitis patients.

TCRdb records Illumina HiSeq 2500 as the sequencer. Quantitative 5'-RACE with molecular barcodes was used to prepare TCR beta libraries. Processing in the source paper ran as follows. A new computational method, built on a probabilistic model of VDJ rearrangement, was used to identify disease-linked TCR variants. The raw public reads went through TCRdb reprocessing: fastp at Q25, MiXCR clone calling, in-frame beta chains kept. Identical CDR3 proteins give one entry, which carries the most common genes and DNA. The V and J calls and clone size are TCRdb's, not the authors'. The sample includes about 100,000 distinct CDR3 sequences, with 7.5% to 9% observed a single time. 4% to 5.5% of the sample is taken by the ten largest. V loses 3 bases, J loses 3 bases, and the germline ends lie 12 bases apart. Based on the germline V gene (reference sequence), the CDR1 and CDR2 sequences are LNHDA and SQIVND. Taken from cysteine to phenylalanine, the CDR3 has 14 residues. Kept here is only the CDR3 DNA, which spans 42 bases and is read in frame from base 1.

General findings and caveats noted by the study authors: According to the report, matched synovial fluid samples from ankylosing spondylitis patients were significantly enriched for the disease-linked clones. Blood from ankylosing spondylitis patients appeared to be characterized by a TCR beta motif made up of several highly homologous amino acid variants. Some of the motif variants had been reported before in the synovial fluid and blood of reactive arthritis patients, a finding that suggests common disease-initiation mechanisms. The disease-linked clones showed a CD8+ phenotype and occurred at relatively low frequencies in peripheral blood.

A word on this clonotype: Its antigen is unknown. The sample holds no much larger clone one base away, and base qualities are not on file.

The sequence is built from TRBV19 and TRBJ2-7; perhaps TRBD1 is the D gene, with 5 bases matching. What was sequenced was blood, either unsorted or a sorted T cell fraction (not recorded which). The TCR originated in a male donor with ankylosing spondylitis or in good health (not recorded which). The CDR3 is CASSIRGSNYEQYF. The nucleotide sequence reads as follows: TGTGCCAGTAGTATTAGGGGATCCAACTACGAGCAGTACTTC.